The rows below give T cell receptor beta chains drawn from one sample of a study of T-cell reconstitution after alpha-beta-depleted transplantation in children. A single record per CDR3 protein comes from TCRdb applying MiXCR to the PCR reads. Of about 72,000 distinct CDR3 sequences listed, about 7% were seen once; the top ten hold around 2.5%. Sequences were derived from PBMCs from the stem cell graft donor, sampled from the stem cell graft. These receptors all come from a human donor who donated a stem cell graft to a child with acute lymphoblastic leukemia. The CDR3 runs from the conserved cysteine through the conserved F or W. The order of the fields is D gene, clone size, CDR3 length, V gene, J gene, CDR3 protein, CDR3 DNA. A D gene is named only where the DNA matches it firmly. Expanded clones are given a class, and other clones once, few, many or no size at all.

NA,many,15,TRBV11-2,TRBJ1-5,CASSSGRHSNQPQHF,TGTGCCAGCAGTTCCGGACGGCATAGCAATCAGCCCCAGCATTTT
TRBD1,few,14,TRBV6-2/TRBV6-3,TRBJ2-7,CASTSWDSSYEQYF,TGTGCCAGCACTTCATGGGACAGCTCCTACGAGCAGTACTTC
NA,many,13,TRBV28,TRBJ1-3,CAIAQGTGNTIYF,TGTGCCATAGCCCAGGGCACTGGAAACACCATATATTTT
NA,NA,17,TRBV11-3,TRBJ1-3,CASSVGAPSVSGNTIYF,TGTGCCAGCAGCGTAGGGGCCCCCAGCGTCTCTGGAAACACCATATATTTT
NA,medium-sized,14,TRBV12-3/TRBV12-4,TRBJ1-5,CASSLAGGGQPQHF,TGTGCCAGCAGTTTAGCAGGGGGAGGCCAGCCCCAGCATTTT
TRBD1,many,14,TRBV5-1,TRBJ1-5,CASSLGDRDQPQHF,TGCGCCAGCAGCTTGGGGGACAGAGATCAGCCCCAGCATTTT
TRBD1,many,18,TRBV11-1,TRBJ1-6,CASSIRTGRGSYNSPLHF,TGTGCCAGCAGCATCAGGACAGGACGAGGCTCCTATAATTCACCCCTCCACTTT
TRBD1,NA,16,TRBV7-9,TRBJ2-5,CASSSSGTGFQETQYF,TGTGCCAGCAGCTCCTCCGGGACAGGTTTTCAAGAGACCCAGTACTTC
TRBD1,few,15,TRBV19,TRBJ1-5,CASSVPGQVNQPQHF,TGTGCCAGTAGTGTTCCGGGACAGGTTAATCAGCCCCAGCATTTT
NA,many,13,TRBV6-4,TRBJ1-6,CASALEDNSPLHF,TGTGCCAGCGCCCTGGAGGATAATTCACCCCTCCACTTT
NA,once,15,TRBV28,TRBJ2-3,CASSQQGFSTDTQYF,TGTGCCAGCAGTCAACAAGGGTTTAGCACAGATACGCAGTATTTT
NA,many,15,TRBV5-4,TRBJ1-6,CASSLRQGGNSPLHF,TGTGCCAGCAGCTTAAGGCAGGGTGGAAATTCACCCCTCCACTTT
NA,NA,18,TRBV11-2,TRBJ1-5,CASSLVHWARDGNQPQHF,TGTGCCAGCAGCTTAGTCCACTGGGCCAGGGACGGGAATCAGCCCCAGCATTTT
NA,NA,13,TRBV20-1,TRBJ2-7,CSAPRAGVDEQYF,TGCAGTGCACCTCGGGCGGGTGTGGACGAGCAGTACTTC
NA,many,16,TRBV12-3/TRBV12-4,TRBJ1-1,CASSLQGFLTGTEAFF,TGTGCCAGCAGTTTGCAGGGTTTTTTAACGGGGACTGAAGCTTTCTTT
NA,many,15,TRBV5-1,TRBJ1-5,CASSTGTESNQPQHF,TGCGCCAGCAGCACGGGGACGGAAAGCAATCAGCCCCAGCATTTT
TRBD1,many,17,TRBV28,TRBJ1-5,CASTLGGSFYSNQPQHF,TGTGCCAGCACCCTAGGGGGCAGCTTTTATAGCAATCAGCCCCAGCATTTT
TRBD1,NA,13,TRBV6-1,TRBJ1-1,CASAFRGNTESFF,TGTGCCAGCGCATTCAGGGGGAACACTGAATCTTTCTTT
NA,many,15,TRBV4-2,TRBJ2-3,CASREGGAGTDTQYF,TGTGCCAGCAGAGAGGGGGGGGCGGGCACAGATACGCAGTATTTT
TRBD2,many,19,TRBV6-4,TRBJ2-1,CASSIQGLAGGSSYNEQFF,TGTGCCAGCAGCATACAGGGACTAGCGGGGGGAAGCTCCTACAATGAGCAGTTCTTC
NA,few,18,TRBV15,TRBJ2-2,CATSTLDGTLPNTGELFF,TGTGCCACCTCCACGCTTGACGGGACCCTCCCGAACACCGGGGAGCTGTTTTTT
TRBD1,many,16,TRBV5-1,TRBJ2-1,CASSRDGQGILNEQFF,TGCGCCAGCAGTCGAGACGGACAGGGAATTCTCAATGAGCAGTTCTTC
NA,many,14,TRBV7-9,TRBJ2-7,CASSLTASSYEQYF,TGTGCCAGCAGTCTAACCGCGAGCTCCTACGAGCAGTACTTC
NA,many,14,TRBV29-1,TRBJ2-7,CSVEGAGGSYEQYF,TGCAGCGTTGAAGGCGCAGGGGGGTCCTACGAGCAGTACTTC
NA,many,14,TRBV5-1,TRBJ1-4,CASSLRTVNEKLFF,TGCGCCAGCAGCCTCCGGACAGTCAATGAAAAACTGTTTTTT
NA,many,13,TRBV4-3,TRBJ2-1,CASSLRQGDEQFF,TGCGCCAGCAGCCTAAGGCAGGGCGATGAGCAGTTCTTC
NA,few,14,TRBV4-2,TRBJ2-2,CASSQEGSPGELFF,TGTGCCAGCAGCCAAGAGGGGAGTCCCGGGGAGCTGTTTTTT
TRBD1,NA,13,TRBV4-2,TRBJ1-2,CASSPRGRNGYTF,TGTGCCAGCAGCCCCAGGGGGCGCAATGGCTACACCTTC
TRBD2,many,17,TRBV5-1,TRBJ2-6,CASSLEASGGGANVLTF,TGCGCCAGCAGCTTGGAAGCTAGCGGAGGTGGGGCCAACGTCCTGACTTTC
TRBD2,few,15,TRBV7-9,TRBJ2-2,CASRPGLANTGELFF,TGTGCCAGCAGGCCTGGACTAGCTAACACCGGGGAGCTGTTTTTT
TRBD1,NA,17,TRBV4-2,TRBJ2-2,CAMGPGGTVGNTGELFF,TGTGCCATGGGCCCCGGTGGGACAGTGGGAAACACCGGGGAGCTGTTTTTT
NA,many,15,TRBV4-3,TRBJ1-1,CASSTAKTLNTEAFF,TGCGCCAGCAGCACAGCCAAAACTCTGAACACTGAAGCTTTCTTT
TRBD2,NA,14,TRBV6-2/TRBV6-3,TRBJ2-3,CASSWGLFSDTQYF,TGTGCCAGCAGTTGGGGACTATTCTCCGATACGCAGTATTTT
NA,NA,16,TRBV5-1,TRBJ2-2,CASSLKIGQNTGELFF,TGCGCCAGCAGCTTGAAGATCGGACAGAACACCGGGGAGCTGTTTTTT
TRBD1,many,14,TRBV20-1,TRBJ2-1,CSASRDRGRDEQFF,TGCAGTGCTAGTAGGGACAGGGGGCGGGATGAGCAGTTCTTC
NA,NA,14,TRBV12-3/TRBV12-4,TRBJ1-5,CASSSQFTGQPQHF,TGTGCCAGCAGTTCCCAATTTACGGGCCAGCCCCAGCATTTT
NA,few,11,TRBV29-1,TRBJ2-7,CSVTGPGEQYF,TGCAGCGTCACAGGGCCGGGGGAGCAGTACTTC
NA,many,13,TRBV2,TRBJ1-6,CASSLQRDSPLHF,TGTGCCAGCAGTTTGCAGCGGGATTCACCCCTCCACTTT
TRBD2,many,14,TRBV5-1,TRBJ2-1,CASSRASGNNEQFF,TGCGCCAGCAGCAGGGCTAGCGGAAACAATGAGCAGTTCTTC
TRBD2,many,14,TRBV24-1,TRBJ2-1,CATSPRGATDEQFF,TGTGCCACCAGTCCGCGGGGGGCCACGGATGAGCAGTTCTTC
TRBD2,NA,15,TRBV3-1,TRBJ2-1,CASSHSGGAWNDQFF,TGTGCCAGCAGCCATAGCGGGGGGGCCTGGAATGATCAGTTCTTC
TRBD2,many,14,TRBV7-7,TRBJ2-5,CASSAAGGQETQYF,TGTGCTAGCAGCGCAGCGGGAGGGCAGGAGACCCAGTACTTC
TRBD1,many,16,TRBV4-2,TRBJ2-7,CASSRETGQGIYEQYF,TGTGCCAGCAGCCGAGAGACGGGACAGGGCATCTACGAGCAGTACTTC
NA,few,12,TRBV11-2,TRBJ2-1,CASSLAGVAQFF,TGTGCCAGCAGCTTAGCGGGAGTAGCTCAGTTCTTC